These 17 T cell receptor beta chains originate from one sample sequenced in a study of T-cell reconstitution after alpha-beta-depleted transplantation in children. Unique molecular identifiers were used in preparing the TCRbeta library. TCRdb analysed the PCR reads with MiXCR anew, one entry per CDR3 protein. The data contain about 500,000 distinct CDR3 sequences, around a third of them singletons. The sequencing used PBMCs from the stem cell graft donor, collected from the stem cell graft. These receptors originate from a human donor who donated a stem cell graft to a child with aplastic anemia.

CDR3 amino acids: CASSAATGLSYGYTF. The CDR3 nucleotides read TGCGCCAGCAGCGCCGCCACAGGGCTTAGCTATGGCTACACCTTC. The chain employs TRBV5-1 and TRBJ1-2, with D possibly being TRBD1 (6 bases). The germline gives CDR1 SGHRS, CDR2 YFSETQ. The CDR3 sequence is 15 residues long. V was cut by 4 bases and J by 4 bases, with 17 bases left in between.

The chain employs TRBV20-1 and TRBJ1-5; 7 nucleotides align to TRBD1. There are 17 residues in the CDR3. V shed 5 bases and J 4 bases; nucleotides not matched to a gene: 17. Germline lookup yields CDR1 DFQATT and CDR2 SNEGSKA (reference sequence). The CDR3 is CSAHSAQGGAWNQPQHF. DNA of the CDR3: TGCAGTGCTCATAGCGCCCAGGGGGGCGCATGGAATCAGCCCCAGCATTTT.

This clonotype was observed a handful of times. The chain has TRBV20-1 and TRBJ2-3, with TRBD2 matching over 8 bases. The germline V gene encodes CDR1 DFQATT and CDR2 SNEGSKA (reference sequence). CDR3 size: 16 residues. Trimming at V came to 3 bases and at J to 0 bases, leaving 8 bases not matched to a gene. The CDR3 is CSARQRETPSTDTQYF. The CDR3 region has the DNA TGCAGTGCTAGGCAGCGGGAGACCCCTAGCACAGATACGCAGTATTTT.

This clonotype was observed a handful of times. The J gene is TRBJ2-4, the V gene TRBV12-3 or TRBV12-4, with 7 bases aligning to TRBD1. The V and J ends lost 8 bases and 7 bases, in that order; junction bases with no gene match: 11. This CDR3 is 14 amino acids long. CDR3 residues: CASALRTGGNIQYF. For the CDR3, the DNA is TGTGCCAGCGCATTAAGGACAGGTGGGAACATTCAGTACTTC.

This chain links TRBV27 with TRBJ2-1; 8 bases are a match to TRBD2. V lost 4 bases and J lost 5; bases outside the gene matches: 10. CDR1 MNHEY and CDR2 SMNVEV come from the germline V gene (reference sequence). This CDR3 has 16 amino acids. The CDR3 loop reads CASSWLGGRTDNEQFF. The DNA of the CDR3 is TGTGCCAGCAGTTGGCTTGGCGGGAGGACCGACAATGAGCAGTTCTTC.

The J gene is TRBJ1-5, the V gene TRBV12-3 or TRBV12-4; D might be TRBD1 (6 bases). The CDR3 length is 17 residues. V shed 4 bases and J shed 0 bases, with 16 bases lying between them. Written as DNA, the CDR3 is TGTGCCAGCAGTTCCACGTGGTTAGGGGGTAGCAATCAGCCCCAGCATTTT. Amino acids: CASSSTWLGGSNQPQHF.

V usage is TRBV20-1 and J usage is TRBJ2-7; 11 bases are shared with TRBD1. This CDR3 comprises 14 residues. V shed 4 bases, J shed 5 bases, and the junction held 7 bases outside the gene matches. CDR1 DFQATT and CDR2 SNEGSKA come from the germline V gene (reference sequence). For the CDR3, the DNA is TGCAGTGCTACGTATGGGACAGGGGGGAACGAGCAGTACTTC. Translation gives CSATYGTGGNEQYF.

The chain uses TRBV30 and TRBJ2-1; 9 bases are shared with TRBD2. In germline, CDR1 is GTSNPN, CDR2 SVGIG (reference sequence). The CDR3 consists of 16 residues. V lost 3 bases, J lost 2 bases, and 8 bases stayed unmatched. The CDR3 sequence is CAWRMWREGPYNEQFF. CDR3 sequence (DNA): TGTGCCTGGAGGATGTGGCGGGAGGGCCCCTACAATGAGCAGTTCTTC. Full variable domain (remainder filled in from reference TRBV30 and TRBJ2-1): SQTIHQWPATLVQPVGSPLSLECTVEGTSNPNLYWYRQAAGRGLQLLFYSVGIGQISSEVPQNLSASRPQDRQFILSSKKLLLSDSGFYLCAWRMWREGPYNEQFFGPGTRLTVL.

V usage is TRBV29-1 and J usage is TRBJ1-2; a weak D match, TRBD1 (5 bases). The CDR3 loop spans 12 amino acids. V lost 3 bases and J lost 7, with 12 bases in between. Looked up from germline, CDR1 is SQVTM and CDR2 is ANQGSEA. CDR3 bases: TGCAGCGTTGAGATGTGGGGCCTTGGCTACACCTTC. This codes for CSVEMWGLGYTF.

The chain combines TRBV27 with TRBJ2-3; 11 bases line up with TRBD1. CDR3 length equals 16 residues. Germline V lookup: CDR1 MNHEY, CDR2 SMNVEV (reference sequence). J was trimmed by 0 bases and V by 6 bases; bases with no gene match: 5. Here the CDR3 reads CASSRTGGYSTDTQYF. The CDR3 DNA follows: TGTGCCAGCAGCCGGACAGGGGGCTATAGCACAGATACGCAGTATTTT.

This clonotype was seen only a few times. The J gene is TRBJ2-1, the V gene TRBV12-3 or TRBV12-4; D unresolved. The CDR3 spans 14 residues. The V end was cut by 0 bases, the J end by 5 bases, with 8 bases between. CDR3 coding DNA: TGTGCCAGCAGTTTAGCTGCTACTCACAATGAGCAGTTCTTC. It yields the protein CASSLAATHNEQFF.

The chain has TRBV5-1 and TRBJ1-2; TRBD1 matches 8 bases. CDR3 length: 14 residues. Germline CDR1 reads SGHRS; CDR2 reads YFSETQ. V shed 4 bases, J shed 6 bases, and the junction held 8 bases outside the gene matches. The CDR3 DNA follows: TGCGCCAGCAGCACCGGACAGGGAGCGGATGGCTACACCTTC. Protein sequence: CASSTGQGADGYTF. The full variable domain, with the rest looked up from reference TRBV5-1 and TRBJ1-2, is KAGVTQTPRYLIKTRGQQVTLSCSPISGHRSVSWYQQTPGQGLQFLFEYFSETQRNKGNFPGRFSGRQFSNSRSEMNVSTLELGDSALYLCASSTGQGADGYTFGSGTRLTVV.

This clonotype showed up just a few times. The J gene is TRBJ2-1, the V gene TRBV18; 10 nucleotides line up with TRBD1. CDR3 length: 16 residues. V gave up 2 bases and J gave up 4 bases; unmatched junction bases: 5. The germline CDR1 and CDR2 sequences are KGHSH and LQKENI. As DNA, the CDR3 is TGTGCCAGCTCACCAGAAAGGGACAGGGGTTACAATGAGCAGTTCTTC. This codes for CASSPERDRGYNEQFF.

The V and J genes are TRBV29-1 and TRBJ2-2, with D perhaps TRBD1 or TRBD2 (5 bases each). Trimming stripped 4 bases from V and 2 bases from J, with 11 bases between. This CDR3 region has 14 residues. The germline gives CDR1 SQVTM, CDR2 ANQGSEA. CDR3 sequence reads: CSVVGTVNTGELFF. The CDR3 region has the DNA TGCAGCGTTGTAGGGACGGTCAACACCGGGGAGCTGTTTTTT.

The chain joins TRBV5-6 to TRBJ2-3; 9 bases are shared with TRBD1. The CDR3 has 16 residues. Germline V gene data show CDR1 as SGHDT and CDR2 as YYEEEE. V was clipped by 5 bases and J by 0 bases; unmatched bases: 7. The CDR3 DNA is TGTGCCAGCAGAACGCCGGGACAGGGTAGCACAGATACGCAGTATTTT. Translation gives CASRTPGQGSTDTQYF.

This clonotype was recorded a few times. This chain's CDR3 is CASSQEVFTEQYF. The DNA for the CDR3 is TGTGCCAGCAGCCAAGAAGTGTTCACCGAGCAGTACTTC. The chain has TRBV14 and TRBJ2-7; D is unresolved. V was cut by 0 bases and J by 6 bases, with 9 bases left in between. CDR1 is SGHDN and CDR2 is FVKESK in the germline V gene. The CDR3 totals 13 residues.

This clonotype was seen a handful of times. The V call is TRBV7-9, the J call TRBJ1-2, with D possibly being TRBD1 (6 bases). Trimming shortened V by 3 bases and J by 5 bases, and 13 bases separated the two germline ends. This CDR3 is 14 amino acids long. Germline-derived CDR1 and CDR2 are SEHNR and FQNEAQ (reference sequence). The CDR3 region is CASSLSGTGYGYTF. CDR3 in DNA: TGTGCCAGCAGCTTGTCCGGAACAGGGTATGGCTACACCTTC.